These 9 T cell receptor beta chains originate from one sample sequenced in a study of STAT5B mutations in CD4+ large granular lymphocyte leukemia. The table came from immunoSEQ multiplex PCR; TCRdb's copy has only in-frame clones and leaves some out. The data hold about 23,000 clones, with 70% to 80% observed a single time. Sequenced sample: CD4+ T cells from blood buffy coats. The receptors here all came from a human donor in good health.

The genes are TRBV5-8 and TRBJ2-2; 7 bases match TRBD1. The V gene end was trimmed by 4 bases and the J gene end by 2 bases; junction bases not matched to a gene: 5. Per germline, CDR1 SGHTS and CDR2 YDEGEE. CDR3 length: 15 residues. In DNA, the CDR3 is TGTGCCAGCAGCCCCGGGACAGTAAACACCGGGGAGCTGTTTTTT. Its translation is CASSPGTVNTGELFF.

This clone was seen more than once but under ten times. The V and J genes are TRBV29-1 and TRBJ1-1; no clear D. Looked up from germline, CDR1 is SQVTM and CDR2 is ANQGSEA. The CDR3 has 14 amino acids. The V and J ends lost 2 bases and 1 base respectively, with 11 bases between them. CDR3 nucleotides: TGCAGCGTTGAACCCCAAATGGGGAACACTGAAGCTTTCTTT. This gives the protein CSVEPQMGNTEAFF.

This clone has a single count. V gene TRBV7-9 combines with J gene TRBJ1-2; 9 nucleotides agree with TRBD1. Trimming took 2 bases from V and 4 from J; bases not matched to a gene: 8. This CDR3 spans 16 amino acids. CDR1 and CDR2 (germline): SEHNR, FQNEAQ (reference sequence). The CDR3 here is CASSLTGDRGVYGYTF. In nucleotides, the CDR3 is TGTGCCAGCAGCTTAACAGGAGACAGGGGGGTCTATGGCTACACCTTC. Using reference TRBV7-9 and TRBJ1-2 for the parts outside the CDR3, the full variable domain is DTGVSQNPRHKITKRGQNVTFRCDPISEHNRLYWYRQTLGQGPEFLTYFQNEAQLEKSRLLSDRFSAERPKGSFSTLEIQRTEQGDSAMYLCASSLTGDRGVYGYTFGSGTRLTVV.

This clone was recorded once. The DNA of the CDR3 is TGTGCCAGCAGCCGGGACAGCGACTACGAGCAGTACTTC. Amino acids: CASSRDSDYEQYF. The gene calls are TRBV7-9 and TRBJ2-7, with 7 positions matching TRBD1. The V and J ends lost 5 bases and 3 bases, in that order; junction bases with no gene match: 4. The CDR3 runs to 13 residues. Germline lookup yields CDR1 SEHNR and CDR2 FQNEAQ (reference sequence).

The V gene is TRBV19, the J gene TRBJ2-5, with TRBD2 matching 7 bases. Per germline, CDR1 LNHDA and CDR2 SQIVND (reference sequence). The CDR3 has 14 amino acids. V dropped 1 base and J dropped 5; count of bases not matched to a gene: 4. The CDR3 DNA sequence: TGTGCCAGTAGTATAGGGACTAGTTGGGAGACCCAGTACTTC. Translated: CASSIGTSWETQYF.

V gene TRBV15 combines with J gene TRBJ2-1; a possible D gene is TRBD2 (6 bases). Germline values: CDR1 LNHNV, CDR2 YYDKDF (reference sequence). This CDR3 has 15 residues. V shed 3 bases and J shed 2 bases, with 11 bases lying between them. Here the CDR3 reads CATSREGFPYNEQFF. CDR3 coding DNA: TGTGCCACCAGCAGGGAGGGGTTCCCCTACAATGAGCAGTTCTTC.

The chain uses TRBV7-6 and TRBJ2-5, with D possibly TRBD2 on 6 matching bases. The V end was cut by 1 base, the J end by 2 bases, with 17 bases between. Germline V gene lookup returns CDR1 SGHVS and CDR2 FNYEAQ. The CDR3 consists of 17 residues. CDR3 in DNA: TGTGCCAGCAGCTTAGTCGGGGCCGCGGGGTATCAAGAGACCCAGTACTTC. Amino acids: CASSLVGAAGYQETQYF.

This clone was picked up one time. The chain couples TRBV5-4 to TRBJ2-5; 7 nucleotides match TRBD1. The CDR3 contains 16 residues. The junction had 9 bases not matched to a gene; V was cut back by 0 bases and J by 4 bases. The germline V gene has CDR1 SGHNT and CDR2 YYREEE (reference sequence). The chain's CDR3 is CASSLGQGVVLETQYF. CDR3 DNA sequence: TGTGCCAGCAGCTTGGGACAGGGTGTGGTGCTAGAGACCCAGTACTTC.

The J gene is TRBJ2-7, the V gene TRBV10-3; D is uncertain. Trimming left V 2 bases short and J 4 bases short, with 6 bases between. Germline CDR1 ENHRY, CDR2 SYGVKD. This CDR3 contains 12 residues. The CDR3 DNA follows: TGTGCCATCAGTGAGCTCCGGTACGAGCAGTACTTC. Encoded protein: CAISELRYEQYF.